These 32 T cell receptor beta chains came from one sample sequenced in a study of T cells in Graves' hyperthyroidism and ophthalmopathy. RNA transcripts provided the source from which TCR beta CDR3 regions were amplified. Initially, a first-round RT-PCR of the TCR CDR3 employed the HTBI primer set. TCRdb re-called the multiplex PCR reads with MiXCR, one entry per CDR3 protein. The table records roughly 800,000 distinct CDR3 sequences, over 35% of them present only once. The sample was blood. The source is a man between 18 and 35 years old with Graves' hyperthyroidism.

V gene TRBV7-2 combines with J gene TRBJ2-7, with 7 bases lining up with TRBD2. The V gene end was trimmed by 5 bases and the J gene end by 2 bases; junction bases not matched to a gene: 9. This CDR3 has 15 residues. The germline CDR1 and CDR2 sequences are SGHTA and FQGNSA. The DNA for the CDR3 is TGTGCCAGCAGCCCAGGGCCCGGGGGGACCTACGAGCAGTACTTC. The encoded protein is CASSPGPGGTYEQYF.

This rearrangement joins TRBV7-9 to TRBJ2-5, with TRBD2 identical over 8 bases. Germline values: CDR1 SEHNR, CDR2 FQNEAQ (reference sequence). V trimming: 5 bases; J trimming: 3 bases; junction bases outside the gene matches: 5. The CDR3 contains 14 residues. This CDR3 reads CASSHTSGEETQYF. As DNA, the CDR3 is TGTGCCAGCAGCCACACTAGCGGAGAAGAGACCCAGTACTTC.

The rearrangement links TRBV7-3 to TRBJ2-5; tentative D call: TRBD1 (6 bases). The V end was cut by 10 bases, the J end by 2 bases, with 26 bases between. Germline values: CDR1 SGHTA, CDR2 FQGTGA. This CDR3 spans 17 amino acids. The CDR3: CANIPSWGQPSQETQYF. CDR3 sequence (DNA): TGTGCCAACATCCCGTCGTGGGGGCAGCCATCTCAAGAGACCCAGTACTTC.

This rearrangement joins TRBV19 to TRBJ2-7, with 9 bases matching TRBD2. CDR1 LNHDA and CDR2 SQIVND come from the germline V gene (reference sequence). J gave up 6 bases and V 10 bases, and 10 bases lay outside the gene matches. This CDR3 is 13 amino acids long. CDR3 nucleotide sequence: TGTGCCACCCGTAGCGGGGGATTCCTCGAGCAGTACTTC. Translation: CATRSGGFLEQYF.

The CDR3 here is CSADREGGYTF. CDR3 nucleotide sequence: TGCAGTGCTGACAGGGAGGGTGGCTACACCTTC. The V and J genes are TRBV20-1 and TRBJ1-2, with 7 bases lining up with TRBD1. The CDR3 has 11 amino acids. The germline V gene encodes CDR1 DFQATT and CDR2 SNEGSKA (reference sequence). The trim removed 5 bases at V and 7 bases at J, leaving 4 bases unmatched.

This clonotype was found many times. The gene calls are TRBV2 and TRBJ2-7, with TRBD2 matching 7 bases. The CDR3 is 12 residues long. V was pared by 7 bases and J by 2 bases, with 2 bases of the junction left unmatched. CDR1 and CDR2 (germline): SNHLY, FYNNEI. The CDR3 nucleotides are TGTGCCAGCACGGGGGGACCCTACGAGCAGTACTTC. It codes for CASTGGPYEQYF.

This clonotype was recorded at least ten times. The chain joins TRBV2 to TRBJ2-2, with 9 bases aligning to TRBD1. The V and J ends lost 6 bases and 1 base, in that order; junction bases with no gene match: 6. Germline V lookup: CDR1 SNHLY, CDR2 FYNNEI. The CDR3 is made up of 16 amino acids. The CDR3 reads CASRVGQGRNTGELFF. The CDR3 DNA reads as TGTGCCAGCAGGGTTGGACAGGGGAGGAACACCGGGGAGCTGTTTTTT.

This clonotype was seen a single time. This sequence may be a read error, since a much larger clone differs from it by one base. The J gene is TRBJ1-1, the V gene TRBV2; a possible D gene is TRBD1 (6 bases). The CDR3 sequence is 12 residues long. The germline V gene has CDR1 SNHLY and CDR2 FYNNEI. The CDR3 reads CASATGFTVAFF. The CDR3 region has the DNA TGTGCCAGTGCTACAGGGTTCACTGTAGCTTTCTTT. The full variable domain, with the rest looked up from reference TRBV2 and TRBJ1-1, is EPEVTQTPSHQVTQMGQEVILRCVPISNHLYFYWYRQILGQKVEFLVSFYNNEISEKSEIFDDQFSVERPDGSNFTLKIRSTKLEDSAMYFCASATGFTVAFFGQGTRLTVV.

This clonotype showed up many times. The chain links TRBV7-2 to TRBJ2-7, with D hard to call. V was cut by 1 base and J by 6 bases, with 10 bases left in between. CDR3 size: 13 residues. Germline CDR1 and CDR2: SGHTA and FQGNSA. The chain's CDR3 is CASSLGPDGEQYF. The CDR3 DNA is TGTGCCAGCAGCTTAGGCCCAGACGGCGAGCAGTACTTC.

This clonotype has ten or more counts. The chain is built from TRBV7-9 and TRBJ1-1, with D unclear. Germline V CDR1 and CDR2: SEHNR, FQNEAQ (reference sequence). CDR3 length: 15 amino acids. With 2 bases removed from V and 5 bases from J, the gap between germline ends came to 15 bases. CDR3 residues: CASSLLQDGRTEAFF. Here the CDR3 DNA reads TGTGCCAGCAGCTTATTGCAGGACGGTAGAACTGAAGCTTTCTTT.

In nucleotides, the CDR3 is TGTGCCATCATGAAGGGGACAGAAGAGACCCAGCATTTT. This encodes CAIMKGTEETQHF. The V gene is TRBV10-3, the J gene TRBJ1-5; 7 bases line up with TRBD1. The CDR3 has 13 residues. Germline V gene sequence: CDR1 ENHRY, CDR2 SYGVKD. The V gene end was trimmed by 7 bases and the J gene end by 11 bases; junction bases not matched to a gene: 11.

This clonotype was seen only a few times. The chain carries TRBV9 and TRBJ1-1, with D maybe TRBD1 (5 bases). The CDR3 consists of 18 residues. Per the germline V gene, CDR1 is SGDLS and CDR2 is YYNGEE. V lost 4 bases and J 2 bases, leaving 24 bases between the germline ends. The CDR3 nucleotides are TGTGCCAGCAGCCAAGGGGTCCGTCGCTTTAACCTAAACACTGAAGCTTTCTTT. It codes for CASSQGVRRFNLNTEAFF.

This chain uses TRBV20-1 with TRBJ1-3; 7 bases match TRBD1. The ends lost 7 bases at V and 6 bases at J; junction bases unmatched: 9. Germline CDR1 and CDR2: DFQATT and SNEGSKA (reference sequence). The CDR3 contains 13 residues. The CDR3 coding sequence is TGCAGTGGGGGGGACAGCGATTTAAACACCATATATTTT. This gives the protein CSGGDSDLNTIYF.

This clonotype was seen many times. The V gene is TRBV2, the J gene TRBJ2-7; 9 bases agree with TRBD1. There are 14 residues in the CDR3. Per the germline V gene, CDR1 is SNHLY and CDR2 is FYNNEI. The V and J ends lost 7 bases and 4 bases, in that order; junction bases with no gene match: 8. CDR3 nucleotides: TGTGCCAGCAATGGTGGACAGGGGAGGTACGAGCAGTACTTC. It specifies CASNGGQGRYEQYF.

This clonotype has ten or more counts. The chain uses TRBV29-1 and TRBJ1-1; 9 bases fit TRBD1. The germline V gene encodes CDR1 SQVTM and CDR2 ANQGSEA. The CDR3 contains 14 residues. V shed 5 bases and J 4 bases; nucleotides not matched to a gene: 8. The CDR3 spells CSVFGQGRGTEAFF. The CDR3 DNA is TGCAGCGTTTTCGGACAGGGGCGGGGCACTGAAGCTTTCTTT.

This rearrangement joins TRBV6-5 to TRBJ2-2; perhaps TRBD2 as D (6 bases). This CDR3 region has 16 residues. Per the germline V gene, CDR1 is MNHEY and CDR2 is SVGAGI. The V gene lost 10 bases and the J gene lost 0 bases, with 18 bases spanning the gap. For the CDR3, the DNA is TGTGCCACCTCGGGGGTGCCCGTAGCGAACACCGGGGAGCTGTTTTTT. As protein: CATSGVPVANTGELFF.

The chain combines TRBV2 with TRBJ2-7, with 8 positions matching TRBD2. The germline V gene has CDR1 SNHLY and CDR2 FYNNEI. V was clipped by 10 bases and J by 6 bases; unmatched bases: 11. This CDR3 region has 13 residues. CDR3 region: CANSGLEFSEQYF. DNA of the CDR3: TGTGCCAATTCGGGACTAGAATTTTCCGAGCAGTACTTC.

This clonotype came up a few times. CDR3 region: CASSEDTLWGNTIYF. Written as DNA, the CDR3 is TGTGCCAGCAGTGAGGACACCCTCTGGGGAAACACCATATATTTT. This chain joins TRBV12-3 or TRBV12-4 and TRBJ1-3, with a tentative D call TRBD1 (5 bases). CDR3 length: 15 residues. V lost 5 bases and J 4 bases, leaving 15 bases between the germline ends.

This clonotype has just a few counts. The chain is built from TRBV12-3 or TRBV12-4 and TRBJ1-1; maybe TRBD1 (5 bases). This CDR3 has 13 residues. Trimming removed 5 bases from V and 4 bases from J, with 11 bases in between. CDR3 DNA: TGTGCCAGCAGTACACACGGGGGCACTGAAGCTTTCTTT. Amino acids: CASSTHGGTEAFF.

This clonotype was counted at least ten times. The junction and the germline gene differ at one end; a read error may be behind it. DNA of the CDR3: TGCAGTGCTGAGACAGGAATATGGGTCTTC. Its translation: CSAETGIWVF. This sequence joins TRBV20-1 and TRBJ1-2; a possible D gene is TRBD1 (6 bases). Germline loops: CDR1 DFQATT, CDR2 SNEGSKA (reference sequence). CDR3 length equals 10 residues.

As for this clonotype: It may be a read error: a sequence one base away is much more abundant. The rearrangement links TRBV2 to TRBJ1-4; TRBD1 aligns across 7 bases. The CDR3 is 15 amino acids. CDR1 and CDR2 (germline): SNHLY, FYNNEI. In DNA form, the CDR3 reads TGTGCCGGCAGTGATCCCTGGACAGGAGGTGAAAAACTGTTTTTT. Translating gives CAGSDPWTGGEKLFF. Full variable domain (remainder filled in from reference TRBV2 and TRBJ1-4): EPEVTQTPSHQVTQMGQEVILRCVPISNHLYFYWYRQILGQKVEFLVSFYNNEISEKSEIFDDQFSVERPDGSNFTLKIRSTKLEDSAMYFCAGSDPWTGGEKLFFGSGTQLSVL.

This clonotype was recorded many times. The gene calls are TRBV9 and TRBJ1-1; possible D gene TRBD1, 5 bases. Trimming cost V 0 bases and J 0 bases, with 9 bases left between them. The CDR3 consists of 15 residues. Germline assignment: CDR1 SGDLS and CDR2 YYNGEE. This CDR3 is CASSVAGSLNTEAFF. DNA of the CDR3: TGTGCCAGCAGCGTAGCAGGGTCATTGAACACTGAAGCTTTCTTT.

This clonotype was found many times. The chain links TRBV2 to TRBJ2-7; TRBD2 is a possible D gene (5 bases). Germline V gene lookup returns CDR1 SNHLY and CDR2 FYNNEI. This CDR3 region has 14 residues. V lost 3 bases to trimming and J lost 4 bases, with 13 bases between them. The CDR3, as DNA: TGTGCCAGCAGTGAGGCGGGTATCTCTTACGAGCAGTACTTC. Translation gives CASSEAGISYEQYF.

The V gene is TRBV6-1, the J gene TRBJ1-5; D is ambiguous. Trimming left V 7 bases short and J 1 base short, with 14 bases between. Germline lookup yields CDR1 MNHNS and CDR2 SASEGT. CDR3 length: 15 residues. The DNA for the CDR3 is TGTGCCAGCATCCAAAGTCCACAGAGCAATCAGCCCCAGCATTTT. Encoded protein: CASIQSPQSNQPQHF.

This sequence joins TRBV5-8 and TRBJ2-5; the match to TRBD2 covers 10 bases. Germline V gives CDR1 SGHTS, CDR2 YDEGEE. J was trimmed by 4 bases and V by 2 bases; bases with no gene match: 8. The CDR3 loop spans 16 amino acids. CDR3 loop: CASSFLAGGRRETQYF. The CDR3 nucleotides read TGTGCCAGCAGCTTTTTAGCGGGAGGACGAAGAGAGACCCAGTACTTC.

This clonotype was seen at least ten times. This chain links TRBV10-3 with TRBJ1-1, with TRBD1 identical over 7 bases. CDR3 length: 13 amino acids. V dropped 2 bases and J dropped 7; count of bases not matched to a gene: 4. CDR1 is ENHRY and CDR2 is SYGVKD in the germline V gene. This chain's CDR3 is CAISELGQDEAFF. CDR3 nucleotide sequence: TGTGCCATCAGTGAGCTCGGACAGGATGAAGCTTTCTTT.

This clonotype was seen at least ten times. The gene calls are TRBV12-3 or TRBV12-4 and TRBJ1-2, with a weak D call TRBD1 (5 bases). Trimming took off 7 bases at V and 3 bases at J, with 15 bases between the two ends. This CDR3 has 14 residues. CDR3 in amino acids: CASTPEGWHYGYTF. The CDR3 coding sequence is TGTGCCAGCACCCCCGAGGGGTGGCACTATGGCTACACCTTC.

The V call is TRBV25-1, the J call TRBJ2-5; 11 bases fit TRBD2. There are 18 residues in the CDR3. After removal of 6 bases from V and 4 bases from J, the junction contained 16 bases not matched to a gene. Per germline, CDR1 MGHDK and CDR2 SYGVNS. Here the CDR3 DNA reads TGTGCCAGCAGCCAAGGGGGCGTAGCGGGGGGGCACGGAGAGACCCAGTACTTC. Its protein product is CASSQGGVAGGHGETQYF.

The table lists this clonotype with a few counts. The chain links TRBV6-6 to TRBJ2-7; 8 positions agree with TRBD2. V shed 4 bases and J 7 bases; nucleotides not matched to a gene: 12. The CDR3 loop spans 15 amino acids. CDR1 is MNHNY, CDR2 SVGAGI, per germline (reference sequence). The CDR3 nucleotides read TGTGCCAGCAGTTCGGATGGTAGCGGGGTCGGAGAGCAGTACTTC. Translating it yields CASSSDGSGVGEQYF.

The V and J genes are TRBV10-3 and TRBJ1-2; D is ambiguous. Trimming took 3 bases from V and 8 from J, leaving 7 bases between them. Germline V gene lookup returns CDR1 ENHRY and CDR2 SYGVKD. This CDR3 is 11 amino acids long. The CDR3 DNA sequence: TGTGCCATCAGTGACGGGCTCGGCTACACCTTC. Amino acids: CAISDGLGYTF.

This clonotype was picked up many times. The J gene is TRBJ2-7, the V gene TRBV20-1; D is unresolved. The germline CDR1 and CDR2 sequences are DFQATT and SNEGSKA (reference sequence). This CDR3 spans 11 amino acids. Trimming took 5 bases from V and 6 from J, leaving 11 bases between them. The CDR3 DNA reads as TGCAGTGCTTTAAGGGTTGGCGAGCAGTACTTC. Translating it yields CSALRVGEQYF.

The V and J genes are TRBV2 and TRBJ1-5; 9 nucleotides match TRBD1. CDR3 length equals 14 residues. V gave up 5 bases and J gave up 5 bases; unmatched junction bases: 4. The V gene's germline CDR1 is SNHLY and CDR2 FYNNEI. The CDR3 DNA sequence: TGTGCCAGCAGTTGGACAGGGGAGGATCAGCCCCAGCATTTT. Its translation: CASSWTGEDQPQHF.